This entry lists 24 T cell receptor beta chains sequenced from one sample in a study of cytomegalovirus exposure and HLA in healthy donors. Primers included in the PCR were 60 Vbeta and 13 Jbeta primers. The repertoire was sequenced with immunoSEQ multiplex PCR; TCRdb's copy has only in-frame clones and lacks some. The sample carries around 150,000 clones, 65% to 70% recorded once. Input material: PBMCs. Receptors originate from a man younger than 45 in good health and CMV-seropositive.

The rearrangement uses TRBV5-5 and TRBJ1-4; D is uncertain. V lost 3 bases and J lost 0, with 3 bases in between. In germline, CDR1 is SGHKS, CDR2 YYEKEE (reference sequence). CDR3 size: 13 residues. The CDR3 nucleotides read TGTGCCAGCAGCTCTGCAACTAATGAAAAACTGTTTTTT. Translation: CASSSATNEKLFF.

The chain is built from TRBV6-5 and TRBJ2-5; tentative D call: TRBD1 (5 bases). The V gene's germline CDR1 is MNHEY and CDR2 SVGAGI. V was shortened by 2 bases and J by 5 bases, with 18 bases between the two germline ends. This CDR3 region has 16 residues. The CDR3 sequence: CASSYALIGAGETQYF. CDR3 DNA: TGTGCCAGCAGTTACGCCCTTATAGGGGCAGGGGAGACCCAGTACTTC.

The chain joins TRBV11-2 to TRBJ2-5, with 12 bases that match TRBD2. Germline V gene sequence: CDR1 SGHAT, CDR2 FQNNGV. CDR3 length equals 16 residues. J lost 1 base, V lost 5 bases, and 5 bases had no gene match. The CDR3 spells CASSLGLAGPQETQYF. For the CDR3, the DNA is TGTGCCAGCAGCCTCGGACTAGCGGGGCCCCAAGAGACCCAGTACTTC.

This chain connects TRBV6-1 to TRBJ2-5, with 7 bases aligning to TRBD1. The V segment lost 2 bases and the J segment 6 bases; nucleotides outside the gene matches: 6. The CDR3 covers 14 residues. Germline V lookup: CDR1 MNHNS, CDR2 SASEGT. The CDR3 region has the DNA TGTGCCAGCAGTGAATACAGGGGAAAGCAGACCCAGTACTTC. Its translation: CASSEYRGKQTQYF.

The rearrangement links TRBV6-5 to TRBJ2-1; D is possibly TRBD2 (6 bases). V lost 2 bases to trimming and J lost 7 bases, with 6 bases between them. The CDR3 consists of 12 residues. Germline CDR1 and CDR2: MNHEY and SVGAGI. CDR3 residues: CASSYRGNEQFF. As DNA, the CDR3 is TGTGCCAGCAGTTACCGGGGGAATGAGCAGTTCTTC.

This rearrangement joins TRBV19 to TRBJ1-1; the match to TRBD1 covers 7 bases. The CDR3 contains 14 residues. Germline CDR1 LNHDA, CDR2 SQIVND (reference sequence). The trim removed 4 bases at V and 1 base at J, leaving 3 bases unmatched. The CDR3 DNA reads as TGTGCCAGTAGTACCTCAGGGGGGAACACTGAAGCTTTCTTT. Residues: CASSTSGGNTEAFF.

The chain joins TRBV9 to TRBJ2-1, with 7 nucleotides matching TRBD1. The CDR3 consists of 14 residues. The V segment lost 4 bases and the J segment 4 bases; nucleotides outside the gene matches: 5. Germline CDR1 SGDLS, CDR2 YYNGEE. CDR3 sequence (DNA): TGTGCCAGCAGCCCCGGGACAGTTTACAATGAGCAGTTCTTC. Its protein is CASSPGTVYNEQFF. The whole variable domain, filled in from reference TRBV9 and TRBJ2-1, reads DSGVTQTPKHLITATGQRVTLRCSPRSGDLSVYWYQQSLDQGLQFLIQYYNGEERAKGNILERFSAQQFPDLHSELNLSSLELGDSALYFCASSPGTVYNEQFFGPGTRLTVL.

The CDR3 protein is CASSYGTSGRDNEQFF. The CDR3, as DNA: TGCGCCAGCAGCTACGGGACTAGCGGGAGGGACAATGAGCAGTTCTTC. This sequence joins TRBV5-1 and TRBJ2-1; TRBD2 aligns across 16 bases. The junction had 2 bases not matched to a gene; V was cut back by 3 bases and J by 5 bases. The CDR3 totals 16 residues. The germline V gene encodes CDR1 SGHRS and CDR2 YFSETQ.

The V call is TRBV4-2, the J call TRBJ2-1; 9 bases fit TRBD2. Germline V lookup: CDR1 LGHNA, CDR2 YNFKEQ. The CDR3 has 21 residues. The J segment lost 3 bases and the V segment lost 1 base, leaving 19 bases of the junction unmatched. CDR3 DNA: TGTGCCAGCAGCCAAGGGGGTCTAGCGGGAAGGACGACCCAGCACTACAATGAGCAGTTCTTC. This codes for CASSQGGLAGRTTQHYNEQFF.

The rearrangement joins TRBV18 to TRBJ2-5, with TRBD1 matching 9 bases. Germline loops: CDR1 KGHSH, CDR2 LQKENI. The trim removed 3 bases at V and 2 bases at J, leaving 7 bases unmatched. This CDR3 region has 16 residues. This CDR3 is CASSPRIGTGQETQYF. Here the CDR3 DNA reads TGTGCCAGCTCACCGCGGATCGGGACAGGGCAAGAGACCCAGTACTTC.

This clone was picked up a small number of times. V and J are TRBV6-5 and TRBJ1-2, with 8 positions matching TRBD1. This CDR3 region has 14 residues. In germline, CDR1 is MNHEY, CDR2 SVGAGI. J lost 8 bases, V lost 6 bases, and 11 bases had no gene match. CDR3 sequence reads: CASSPGQGRYGYTF. CDR3 nucleotide sequence: TGTGCCAGCAGCCCCGGACAGGGTCGCTACGGCTACACCTTC.

This clone has only a few counts. V gene TRBV2 combines with J gene TRBJ2-5, with 10 bases aligning to TRBD2. In germline, CDR1 is SNHLY, CDR2 FYNNEI. V shed 6 bases, J shed 4 bases, and the junction held 5 bases outside the gene matches. The CDR3 runs to 14 residues. CDR3 amino acids: CASRGGLAAETQYF. Written as DNA, the CDR3 is TGTGCCAGCAGAGGCGGACTAGCGGCAGAGACCCAGTACTTC.

The chain carries TRBV5-1 and TRBJ1-4, with TRBD1 identical over 8 bases. The CDR3 spans 13 residues. V was pared by 7 bases and J by 5 bases, with 4 bases of the junction left unmatched. Germline-derived CDR1 and CDR2 are SGHRS and YFSETQ. The CDR3 protein is CASQTGANEKLFF. CDR3 nucleotides: TGCGCCAGCCAGACAGGGGCAAATGAAAAACTGTTTTTT.

The genes are TRBV11-2 and TRBJ2-5; the D is unclear. The CDR3 is made up of 14 amino acids. Trimming stripped 0 bases from V and 1 base from J, with 6 bases between. Per germline, CDR1 SGHAT and CDR2 FQNNGV. CDR3 sequence: CASSLDPIQETQYF. CDR3 bases: TGTGCCAGCAGCTTAGACCCCATCCAAGAGACCCAGTACTTC. Using reference TRBV11-2 and TRBJ2-5 for the parts outside the CDR3, the full variable domain is EAGVAQSPRYKIIEKRQSVAFWCNPISGHATLYWYQQILGQGPKLLIQFQNNGVVDDSQLPKDRFSAERLKGVDSTLKIQPAKLEDSAVYLCASSLDPIQETQYFGPGTRLLVL.

The rearrangement uses TRBV28 and TRBJ2-5; maybe TRBD2 (6 bases). This CDR3 contains 13 residues. Trimming stripped 3 bases from V and 11 bases from J, with 16 bases between. Per germline, CDR1 MDHEN and CDR2 SYDVKM. The CDR3 is CASSFRERREQYF. For the CDR3, the DNA is TGTGCCAGCAGTTTCAGGGAACGGAGGGAGCAGTACTTC.

The chain is built from TRBV2 and TRBJ2-3, with a tentative D call TRBD2 (6 bases). Germline V lookup: CDR1 SNHLY, CDR2 FYNNEI. This CDR3 has 14 residues. The CDR3 reads CAYPGDWGTDTQYF. The DNA for the CDR3 is TGTGCTTACCCGGGGGACTGGGGCACAGATACGCAGTATTTT.

V gene TRBV11-3 combines with J gene TRBJ2-2; the match to TRBD2 covers 8 bases. In germline, CDR1 is SGHNT, CDR2 YENEEA. This CDR3 region has 15 residues. The V and J ends lost 6 bases and 7 bases, in that order; junction bases with no gene match: 10. The CDR3 region is CASSPGLDRGGELFF. The CDR3 DNA follows: TGTGCCAGCAGTCCGGGACTAGACAGAGGCGGGGAGCTGTTTTTT. The full variable domain, rest sourced from reference TRBV11-3 and TRBJ2-2, is EAGVVQSPRYKIIEKKQPVAFWCNPISGHNTLYWYLQNLGQGPELLIRYENEEAVDDSQLPKDRFSAERLKGVDSTLKIQPAELGDSAVYLCASSPGLDRGGELFFGEGSRLTVL.

This chain uses TRBV5-1 with TRBJ2-4, with D tentatively TRBD1 (5 bases). This CDR3 is 14 amino acids long. Germline V gene data show CDR1 as SGHRS and CDR2 as YFSETQ. The V end lost 4 bases, the J end lost 8 bases, and 16 bases lay between the germline ends. The CDR3 DNA sequence: TGCGCCAGCAGCCCCTCCTCAGGGCAGGACATTCAGTACTTC. Translated, it gives CASSPSSGQDIQYF. Full variable domain (rest looked up from reference TRBV5-1 and TRBJ2-4): KAGVTQTPRYLIKTRGQQVTLSCSPISGHRSVSWYQQTPGQGLQFLFEYFSETQRNKGNFPGRFSGRQFSNSRSEMNVSTLELGDSALYLCASSPSSGQDIQYFGAGTRLSVL.

J is TRBJ2-2 and V is TRBV18, with D unclear. The V gene's germline CDR1 is KGHSH and CDR2 LQKENI. The CDR3 covers 13 residues. V gave up 6 bases and J gave up 6 bases, with 11 bases separating them. The CDR3 is CASSFRSSGELFF. DNA for the CDR3: TGTGCCAGCTCCTTCCGTAGTTCCGGGGAGCTGTTTTTT.

This chain uses TRBV19 with TRBJ1-3; 7 bases are shared with TRBD1. CDR1 is LNHDA, CDR2 SQIVND, per germline (reference sequence). After removal of 9 bases from V and 3 bases from J, the junction contained 5 bases not matched to a gene. The CDR3 sequence is 13 residues long. The DNA for the CDR3 is TGTGCCAGCGAGGGGGCCGATGGAAACACCATATATTTT. It is translated as CASEGADGNTIYF.

CDR3 residues: CASSLGDRVEDYGYTF. As DNA, the CDR3 is TGTGCCAGCAGCTTGGGGGACAGGGTAGAAGACTATGGCTACACCTTC. The rearrangement joins TRBV7-9 to TRBJ1-2; 9 bases agree with TRBD1. The CDR3 spans 16 residues. V lost 3 bases, J lost 3 bases, and 8 bases stayed unmatched. Germline V lookup: CDR1 SEHNR, CDR2 FQNEAQ (reference sequence).

The V call is TRBV10-3, the J call TRBJ2-5; possibly TRBD2 for D (5 bases). Germline V gives CDR1 ENHRY, CDR2 SYGVKD. The CDR3 consists of 16 residues. V was pared by 0 bases and J by 3 bases, with 14 bases between. CDR3 region: CAISESGGSTEETQYF. CDR3 bases: TGTGCCATCAGTGAGTCGGGCGGGTCGACGGAAGAGACCCAGTACTTC.

The rearrangement links TRBV28 to TRBJ1-6; the match to TRBD1 covers 7 bases. Unmatched junction bases numbered 3, after V lost 3 bases and J lost 7 bases. Germline CDR1 reads MDHEN; CDR2 reads SYDVKM. CDR3 size: 14 residues. The CDR3 sequence: CASSLVQGNSPLHF. Here the CDR3 DNA reads TGTGCCAGCAGTTTGGTACAGGGGAATTCACCCCTCCACTTT.

The chain links TRBV5-1 to TRBJ1-4; D unresolved. CDR3 length equals 14 residues. The V end lost 6 bases, the J end lost 8 bases, and 17 bases lay between the germline ends. Germline loops: CDR1 SGHRS, CDR2 YFSETQ. CDR3 in DNA: TGCGCCAGCACCTCGGGGTTCGTGAGGGAAAAACTGTTTTTT. This sequence encodes CASTSGFVREKLFF.